The clone carrying this T cell receptor (beta chain) has just a few counts. Repertoires were generated with immunoSEQ multiplex PCR, while TCRdb's copy carries only in-frame clones and drops some. Of 200,000 to 250,000 clones detected, around 83% appear once; the ten largest clones hold 9.5% to 10%. This entry belongs to a study of blood T cell repertoires in COVID-19. Overall study context: The United States, Italy and Spain provided the acute and convalescent COVID-19 samples. The cDNA or gDNA used as material had been derived from T cells, B-cell-depleted T cells, or PBMCs.

Between the trimmed V and J ends, which lost 0 bases and 2 bases, there was a span of 15 bases. The CDR3 is made up of 17 amino acids. The V gene's germline CDR1 is SGHRS and CDR2 YFSETQ. The sequencing input was peripheral blood. The chain has TRBV5-1 and TRBJ1-3, with D perhaps matching TRBD1 (6 bases). The sequence came from a man aged 45-60 years with active or convalescent COVID-19. CDR3 amino acids: CASSLGTARPAGNTIYF. The CDR3 nucleotides are TGCGCCAGCAGCTTGGGGACAGCCAGACCCGCTGGAAACACCATATATTTT.